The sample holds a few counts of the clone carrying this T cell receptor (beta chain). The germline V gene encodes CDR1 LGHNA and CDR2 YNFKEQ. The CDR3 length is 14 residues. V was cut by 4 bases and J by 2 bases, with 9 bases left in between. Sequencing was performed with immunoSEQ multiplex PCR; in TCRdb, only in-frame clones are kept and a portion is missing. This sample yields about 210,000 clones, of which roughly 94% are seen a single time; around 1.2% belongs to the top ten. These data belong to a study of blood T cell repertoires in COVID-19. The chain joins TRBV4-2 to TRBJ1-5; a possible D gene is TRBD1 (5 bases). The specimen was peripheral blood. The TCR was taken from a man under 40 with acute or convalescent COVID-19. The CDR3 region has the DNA TGTGCCAGCAGCCCAACAGGAGGCAATCAGCCCCAGCATTTT. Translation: CASSPTGGNQPQHF.